This is a list of T cell receptor beta chains from one sample in a study of blood T cells in healthy people across ages. In TCRdb, the 5' RACE reads were re-called with MiXCR into one record per CDR3 protein. Of hundreds of thousands of distinct CDR3 sequences in the sample, 46% are singletons; the top ten hold roughly 20%. Specimen: blood. The receptor source for this set is an elderly man in good health. CDR3s include the opening cysteine and the closing phenylalanine or tryptophan. D genes are given only for firm matches. Not all rows give a size; the values are once, few, many and, for expanded clones, a class.

D gene	clone size	V gene	J gene	CDR3 DNA	CDR3 protein
TRBD2	NA	TRBV12-3/TRBV12-4	TRBJ2-3	TGTGCCAGCAGGAAGAGGACCAGCGGGAGAGCAGATACGCAGTATTTT	CASRKRTSGRADTQYF
NA	NA	TRBV6-6	TRBJ1-2	TGTGCCAGTTATGGACAGCTGGGCTACACCTTC	CASYGQLGYTF
NA	few	TRBV7-9	TRBJ1-3	TGTGCCAGCAGCTTAGCGAGGAATGCGGGGCAAAACTATTCTGGAAACACCATATATTTT	CASSLARNAGQNYSGNTIYF
NA	NA	TRBV7-7	TRBJ2-7	TGTGCCAGCAGCTTTTCGCGGGACTCCTACGAGCAGTACTTC	CASSFSRDSYEQYF
NA	NA	TRBV20-1	TRBJ1-6	TGCAGTGCTAGGAAACAGGGATTTACCTCTGCCCTCCACTTT	CSARKQGFTSALHF
NA	NA	TRBV20-1	TRBJ2-3	TGCAGTGCTAGAGATCTGGGCAAAGTGAGGGATACGCAGTATTTT	CSARDLGKVRDTQYF
NA	many	TRBV3-1	TRBJ2-3	TGTGCCAGCAGCCAAGGGGGTCAACTCTTCACAGATACGCAGTATTTT	CASSQGGQLFTDTQYF
NA	NA	TRBV6-6	TRBJ1-5	TGTGCCAGCAGTGACCATCGGGGGGGGGACGATCAGCCCCAGCATTTT	CASSDHRGGDDQPQHF
NA	NA	TRBV28	TRBJ2-5	TGTGCCAGCAGTTCCCCGGGGGAGGTCGAGACCCAGTACTTC	CASSSPGEVETQYF
TRBD2	few	TRBV20-1	TRBJ2-1	TGCAGTGCTAGAGATCGGGGGGGCGTGATTGAGCAGTTCTTC	CSARDRGGVIEQFF
NA	NA	TRBV7-2	TRBJ2-7	TGTGCCAGCAGCTTACATGCCTACGAGCAGTACTTC	CASSLHAYEQYF
NA	NA	TRBV20-1	TRBJ1-2	TGCAGTGCTAGAGAGGAGGGGGTCGATGGCTACACCTTC	CSAREEGVDGYTF
TRBD2	few	TRBV12-3/TRBV12-4	TRBJ2-5	TGTGCCAGCAGTCCGCGGACTAGCGGGACTGGGCAGTACTTC	CASSPRTSGTGQYF
NA	few	TRBV6-6	TRBJ2-7	TGTGCCAGCAGTCGATCGGGGGAGCGCCGCTACGAGCAGTACTTC	CASSRSGERRYEQYF
TRBD2	few	TRBV24-1	TRBJ2-1	TGTGCCACCAGTGATCCGGGACTAGCGGGAGGGCGGGATGAGCAGTTCTTC	CATSDPGLAGGRDEQFF
NA	NA	TRBV19	TRBJ2-1	TGTGCCAGCACTCCCCGCGGGGACAGTAGTGAGCAGTTCTTC	CASTPRGDSSEQFF
TRBD1	few	TRBV20-1	TRBJ2-1	TGCAGTGCTAGCTCAGGGGGAGAAGGCAATGAGCAGTTCTTC	CSASSGGEGNEQFF
NA	few	TRBV6-6	TRBJ2-5	TGTGCCAGCAGTTACTCTGGCAGCCCGGCACAACGAGAGACCCAGTACTTC	CASSYSGSPAQRETQYF
TRBD2	NA	TRBV29-1	TRBJ2-7	TGCAGCGTTGTTGGAGCGGGAAACTACGAGCAGTACTTC	CSVVGAGNYEQYF
TRBD2	NA	TRBV12-3/TRBV12-4	TRBJ2-1	TGTGCCAGCAGTTTAGCGTTGGGGACTAGCGGGGGAAATGAGCAGTTCTTC	CASSLALGTSGGNEQFF
TRBD2	NA	TRBV20-1	TRBJ2-7	TGCAGTGCTAGGGAAGGCCTAGCGGGGGCACGCTACGAGCAGTACTTC	CSAREGLAGARYEQYF
NA	NA	TRBV7-2	TRBJ2-5	TGTGCCAGCAGCTGGTCGGGAGAAGGAGAGACCCAGTACTTC	CASSWSGEGETQYF
TRBD2	NA	TRBV3-1	TRBJ2-5	TGTGCCAGCAGCCAACAGACTAGCGGGAGAGGAGAGACCCAGTACTTC	CASSQQTSGRGETQYF
TRBD1	NA	TRBV29-1	TRBJ2-2	TGCAGAGTCACTCCGGGACAGAGGAGCACCGGGGAGCTGTTTTTT	CRVTPGQRSTGELFF
TRBD1	NA	TRBV12-3/TRBV12-4	TRBJ1-3	TGTGCCTGCAGCAGACAGGGGCTAGGAAACACCATATATTTT	CACSRQGLGNTIYF
NA	NA	TRBV18	TRBJ2-3	TGTGCCAGCTCACCTGATTACGCAGATACGCAGTATTTT	CASSPDYADTQYF
TRBD2	NA	TRBV9	TRBJ2-5	TGTGCCAGCAGCGAGGGGACTAGCGGAGAAGAGACCCAGTACTTC	CASSEGTSGEETQYF
TRBD2	NA	TRBV20-1	TRBJ2-5	TGCAGTGCAGAACCGGGACTAGCTCAGGAGACCCAGTACTTC	CSAEPGLAQETQYF
TRBD2	NA	TRBV5-1	TRBJ2-7	TGCGCCAGCAGCCTTCAGCGGGAGCTCGACGAGCAGTACTTC	CASSLQRELDEQYF
TRBD2	NA	TRBV12-3/TRBV12-4	TRBJ2-3	TGTGCCAGCAGTTTACCGGCTAGCGGGGGGGAGGGCGATACGCAGTATTTT	CASSLPASGGEGDTQYF
TRBD1	NA	TRBV18	TRBJ1-4	TGTGCCAGCTCACCTCCCGGGACAGGGAAGGAAAAACTGTTTTTT	CASSPPGTGKEKLFF
TRBD2	many	TRBV5-1	TRBJ2-3	TGCGCCAGCAGAGATGGACTAGCGGGAGCAGATACGCAGTATTTT	CASRDGLAGADTQYF
NA	many	TRBV2	TRBJ2-1	TGTGCCAGCAGTGATCTGGGGGAGTTCGCTTACAATGAGCAGTTCTTC	CASSDLGEFAYNEQFF
NA	NA	TRBV7-9	TRBJ2-3	TGTGCCAGCAGCAGCCGACAAGATCCCACAGATACGCAGTATTTT	CASSSRQDPTDTQYF
TRBD2	NA	TRBV4-3	TRBJ2-5	TGCGCCAGCAGCCAAACCGGGACTAGCGCCGAGACCCAGTACTTC	CASSQTGTSAETQYF
NA	NA	TRBV7-2	TRBJ2-7	TGTGCCAGCAGCTTATGGCCCCGGTACGAGCAGTACTTC	CASSLWPRYEQYF
NA	once	TRBV7-3	TRBJ1-5	TGTGCCAGCAGCTTAGCCCTCTCGGGGGCCAATCAGCCCCAGCATTTT	CASSLALSGANQPQHF
TRBD1	few	TRBV30	TRBJ2-1	TGTGCCTGGAGGTCAGGGGGAACACACAATGAGCAGTTCTTC	CAWRSGGTHNEQFF
TRBD2	NA	TRBV7-3	TRBJ2-1	TGTGCCAGCAGCTTAATTCCCAGCGGGAGAATCGATGAGCAGTTCTTC	CASSLIPSGRIDEQFF
NA	NA	TRBV27	TRBJ2-5	TGTGCCGGCAGTTTAAGGGGCGGGGAGCAGTACTTC	CAGSLRGGEQYF